Sequencing of this TCR beta chain was carried out in a study of T cell repertoires in cytomegalovirus infection. Study-level information: The authors relied on CMV epitopes, both recently identified HLA-C-restricted and well-studied HLA-B-restricted.

Regarding the study as a whole: What dominated the ex vivo response were HLA-C-restricted CMV-specific TCR beta clonotypes. Identification of carriers of CMV plus the relevant HLA was performed using cumulative public TCR beta family frequency.

Using its own MiXCR run on the reads, TCRdb lists one record per CDR3 protein. The sample lists some 800,000 distinct CDR3 sequences, roughly 33% occurring once. This CDR3 has 15 amino acids. Germline V gene sequence: CDR1 ENHRY, CDR2 SYGVKD. V gave up 0 bases and J gave up 6 bases, with 9 bases separating them. This clonotype was seen only once. Its target is not known. This sequence was found in a human donor in good health (CMV status not recorded). Some clones in this sample may be carry-over from other donors' samples. Specimen: cultured CD8+ T cells from PBMCs, collected from culture after CMV antigen stimulation. The chain employs TRBV10-3 and TRBJ1-6; unclear D gene. The CDR3 bases are TGTGCCATCAGTGAGTCGGGAACCCCTAATTCACCCCTCCACTTT. Protein product: CAISESGTPNSPLHF.